This note documents a single TCR beta chain sequence. Its target is unknown. This CDR3 region has 11 residues. CDR1 and CDR2 from the germline V gene are GTSNPN and SVGIG (reference sequence). V lost 2 bases and J lost 12, with 11 bases in between. This sample is drawn from a study of cytomegalovirus exposure and HLA in healthy donors. Study-wide results and caveats: Whilst most TCR sequences proved rare, a subset of public TCRs occurred across many donors. TCR beta chains numbering 150 to 200 were designated cytomegalovirus-associated.

Libraries were prepared by immunoSEQ multiplex PCR; TCRdb keeps only in-frame clonotypes and omits some of them. The data contain more than 250,000 clones, roughly 87% of them singletons. This receptor was obtained from a woman in her 30s in good health and CMV-seronegative. Sequencing used PBMCs. J is TRBJ2-1 and V is TRBV30; D is unclear. The CDR3 loop reads CAWSLQSWQFF. The CDR3 coding sequence is TGTGCCTGGAGTCTACAGAGTTGGCAGTTCTTC.